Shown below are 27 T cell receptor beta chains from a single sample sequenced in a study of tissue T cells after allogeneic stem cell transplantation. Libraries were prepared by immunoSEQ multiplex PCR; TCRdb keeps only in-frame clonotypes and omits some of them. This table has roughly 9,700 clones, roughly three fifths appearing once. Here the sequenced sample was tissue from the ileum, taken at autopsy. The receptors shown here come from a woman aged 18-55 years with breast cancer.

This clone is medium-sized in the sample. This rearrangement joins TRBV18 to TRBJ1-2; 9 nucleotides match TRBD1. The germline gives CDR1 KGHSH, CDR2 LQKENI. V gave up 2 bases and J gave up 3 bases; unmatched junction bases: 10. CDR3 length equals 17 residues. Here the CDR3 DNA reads TGTGCCAGCTCACCAGAGATAACCGGACAGGGGTACTATGGCTACACCTTC. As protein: CASSPEITGQGYYGYTF. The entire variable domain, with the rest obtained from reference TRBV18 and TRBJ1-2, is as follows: NAGVMQNPRHLVRRRGQEARLRCSPMKGHSHVYWYRQLPEEGLKFMVYLQKENIIDESGMPKERFSAEFPKEGPSILRIQQVVRGDSAAYFCASSPEITGQGYYGYTFGSGTRLTVV.

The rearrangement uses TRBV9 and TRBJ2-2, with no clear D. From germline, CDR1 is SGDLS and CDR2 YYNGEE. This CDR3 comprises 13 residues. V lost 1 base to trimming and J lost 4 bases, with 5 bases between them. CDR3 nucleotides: TGTGCCAGCAGCGTAACCCCCACCGGGGAGCTGTTTTTT. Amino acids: CASSVTPTGELFF.

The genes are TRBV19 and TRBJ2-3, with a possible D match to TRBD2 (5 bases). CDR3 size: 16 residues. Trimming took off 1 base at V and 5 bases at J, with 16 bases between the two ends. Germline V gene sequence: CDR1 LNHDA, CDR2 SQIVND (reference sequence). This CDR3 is CASSIVHRPEGDTQYF. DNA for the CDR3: TGTGCCAGTAGTATAGTGCATAGGCCTGAGGGAGATACGCAGTATTTT.

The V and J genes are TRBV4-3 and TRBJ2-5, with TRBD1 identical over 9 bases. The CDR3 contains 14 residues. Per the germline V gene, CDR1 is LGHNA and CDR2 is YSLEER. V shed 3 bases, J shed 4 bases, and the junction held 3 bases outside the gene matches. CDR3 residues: CASSHEGQGETQYF. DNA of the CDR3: TGCGCCAGCAGCCACGAGGGACAGGGAGAGACCCAGTACTTC.

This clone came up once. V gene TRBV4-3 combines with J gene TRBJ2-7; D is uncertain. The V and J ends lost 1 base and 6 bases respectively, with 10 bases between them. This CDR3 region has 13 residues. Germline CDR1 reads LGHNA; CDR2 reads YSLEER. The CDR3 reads CASSQGLYLEQYF. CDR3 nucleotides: TGCGCCAGCAGCCAAGGGCTTTACCTCGAGCAGTACTTC.

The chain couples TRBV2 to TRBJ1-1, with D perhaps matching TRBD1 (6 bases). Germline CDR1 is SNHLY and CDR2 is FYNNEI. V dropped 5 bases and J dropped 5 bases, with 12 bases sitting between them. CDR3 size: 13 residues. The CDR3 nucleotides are TGTGCCAGCAGTAACGCAGGGGAAACTGAAGCTTTCTTT. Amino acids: CASSNAGETEAFF.

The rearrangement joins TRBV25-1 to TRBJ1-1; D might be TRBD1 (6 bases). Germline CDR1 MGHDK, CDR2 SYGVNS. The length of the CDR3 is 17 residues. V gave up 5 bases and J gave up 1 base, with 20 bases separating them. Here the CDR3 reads CASSKALFGTPNTEAFF. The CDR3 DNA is TGTGCCAGCAGTAAAGCGCTGTTCGGGACACCGAACACTGAAGCTTTCTTT.

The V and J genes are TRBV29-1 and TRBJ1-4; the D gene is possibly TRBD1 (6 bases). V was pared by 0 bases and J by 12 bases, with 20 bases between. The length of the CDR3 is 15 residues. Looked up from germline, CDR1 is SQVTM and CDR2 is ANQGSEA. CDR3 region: CSVEDRGTYEGELFF. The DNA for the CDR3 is TGCAGCGTTGAAGATCGTGGAACCTACGAGGGGGAACTGTTTTTT.

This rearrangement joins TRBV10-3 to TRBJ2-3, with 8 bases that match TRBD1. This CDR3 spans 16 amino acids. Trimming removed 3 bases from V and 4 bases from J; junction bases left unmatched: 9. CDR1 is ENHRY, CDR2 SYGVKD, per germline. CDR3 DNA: TGTGCCATCAGTGATCTCGGACAGGGTACGCCAGATACGCAGTATTTT. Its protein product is CAISDLGQGTPDTQYF.

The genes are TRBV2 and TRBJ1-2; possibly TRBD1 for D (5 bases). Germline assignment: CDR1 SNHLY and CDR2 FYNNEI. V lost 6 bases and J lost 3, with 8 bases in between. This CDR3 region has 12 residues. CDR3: CASSQGYYGYTF. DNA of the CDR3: TGTGCCAGCAGCCAGGGCTACTATGGCTACACCTTC.

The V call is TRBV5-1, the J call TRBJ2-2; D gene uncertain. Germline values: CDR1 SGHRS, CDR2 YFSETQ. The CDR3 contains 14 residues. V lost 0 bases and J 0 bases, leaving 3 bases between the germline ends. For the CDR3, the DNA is TGCGCCAGCAGCTTGGAACCGAACACCGGGGAGCTGTTTTTT. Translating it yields CASSLEPNTGELFF.

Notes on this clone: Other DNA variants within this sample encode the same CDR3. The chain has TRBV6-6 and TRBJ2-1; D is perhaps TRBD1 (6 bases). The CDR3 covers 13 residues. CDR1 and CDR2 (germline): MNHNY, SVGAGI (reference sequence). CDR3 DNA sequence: TGTGCTACCCGAGGGGGCTCCTACAATGAGCAGTTCTTC. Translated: CATRGGSYNEQFF.

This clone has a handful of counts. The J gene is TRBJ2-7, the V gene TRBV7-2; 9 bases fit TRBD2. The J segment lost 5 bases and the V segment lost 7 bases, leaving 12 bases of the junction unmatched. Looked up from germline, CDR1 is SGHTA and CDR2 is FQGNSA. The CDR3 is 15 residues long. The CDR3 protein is CASNLGPSGNHEQYF. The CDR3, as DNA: TGTGCCAGCAACCTAGGCCCTAGCGGGAACCACGAGCAGTACTTC. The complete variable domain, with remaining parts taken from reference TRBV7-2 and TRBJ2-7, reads GAGVSQSPSNKVTEKGKDVELRCDPISGHTALYWYRQSLGQGLEFLIYFQGNSAPDKSGLPSDRFSAERTGGSVSTLTIQRTQQEDSAVYLCASNLGPSGNHEQYFGPGTRLTVT.

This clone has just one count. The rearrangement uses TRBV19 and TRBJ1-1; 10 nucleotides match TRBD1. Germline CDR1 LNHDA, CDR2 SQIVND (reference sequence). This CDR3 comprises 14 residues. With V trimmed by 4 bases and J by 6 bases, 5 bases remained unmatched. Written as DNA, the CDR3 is TGTGCCAGTAGTACGACCGGGACAGGGGCTGAAGCTTTCTTT. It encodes CASSTTGTGAEAFF.

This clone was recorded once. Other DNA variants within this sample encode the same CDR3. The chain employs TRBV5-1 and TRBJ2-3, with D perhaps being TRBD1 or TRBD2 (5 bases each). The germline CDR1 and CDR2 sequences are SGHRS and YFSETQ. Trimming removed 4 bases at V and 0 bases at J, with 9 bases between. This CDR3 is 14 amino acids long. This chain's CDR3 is CASSPGPSTDTQYF. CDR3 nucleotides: TGCGCCAGCAGCCCGGGACCTAGCACAGATACGCAGTATTTT.

CDR3 protein: CASSSGTPNQETQYF. CDR3 in DNA: TGTGCCAGTAGCTCAGGGACACCTAATCAAGAGACCCAGTACTTC. The chain is built from TRBV19 and TRBJ2-5, with D possibly matching TRBD1 (6 bases). In germline, CDR1 is LNHDA, CDR2 SQIVND (reference sequence). The CDR3 runs 15 residues. Trimming took 6 bases from V and 2 from J, leaving 16 bases between them.

The CDR3 DNA sequence: TGCGCCAGCAGCCAATCGGGAGCCAACTATGGCTACACCTTC. As protein: CASSQSGANYGYTF. The chain carries TRBV4-3 and TRBJ1-2; D is uncertain. The CDR3 is 14 residues long. In germline, CDR1 is LGHNA, CDR2 YSLEER. The germline V and J ends were trimmed by 2 bases and 2 bases, with 9 bases remaining between them.

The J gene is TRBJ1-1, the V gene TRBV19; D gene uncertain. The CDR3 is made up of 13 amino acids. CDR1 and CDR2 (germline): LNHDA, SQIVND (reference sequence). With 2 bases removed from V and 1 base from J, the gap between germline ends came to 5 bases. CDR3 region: CASSISTNTEAFF. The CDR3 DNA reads TGTGCCAGTAGTATATCCACGAACACTGAAGCTTTCTTT.

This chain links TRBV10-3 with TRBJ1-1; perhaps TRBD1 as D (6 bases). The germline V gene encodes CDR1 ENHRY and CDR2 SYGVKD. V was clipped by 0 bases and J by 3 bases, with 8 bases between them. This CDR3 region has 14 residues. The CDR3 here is CAISESPGDTEAFF. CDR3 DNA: TGTGCCATCAGTGAGTCCCCAGGGGACACTGAAGCTTTCTTT.

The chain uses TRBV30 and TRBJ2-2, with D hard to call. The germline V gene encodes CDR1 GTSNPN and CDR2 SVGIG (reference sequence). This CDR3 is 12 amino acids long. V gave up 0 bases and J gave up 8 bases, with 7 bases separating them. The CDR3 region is CAWSVSAGELFF. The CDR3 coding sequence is TGTGCCTGGAGTGTATCGGCTGGGGAGCTGTTTTTT.

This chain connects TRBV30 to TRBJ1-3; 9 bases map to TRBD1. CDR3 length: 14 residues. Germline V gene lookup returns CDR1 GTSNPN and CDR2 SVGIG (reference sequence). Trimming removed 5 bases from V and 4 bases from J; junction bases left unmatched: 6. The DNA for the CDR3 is TGTGCCTGGCCCAACAGGGGGCGCGGAAACACCATATATTTT. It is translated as CAWPNRGRGNTIYF.

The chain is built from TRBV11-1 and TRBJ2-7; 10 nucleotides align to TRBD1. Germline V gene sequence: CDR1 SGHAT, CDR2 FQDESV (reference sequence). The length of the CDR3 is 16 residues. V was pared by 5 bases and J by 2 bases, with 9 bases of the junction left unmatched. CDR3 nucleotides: TGTGCCAGCAGCCCCAGCCTGACAGGGGGCGCCTACGAGCAGTACTTC. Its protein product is CASSPSLTGGAYEQYF.

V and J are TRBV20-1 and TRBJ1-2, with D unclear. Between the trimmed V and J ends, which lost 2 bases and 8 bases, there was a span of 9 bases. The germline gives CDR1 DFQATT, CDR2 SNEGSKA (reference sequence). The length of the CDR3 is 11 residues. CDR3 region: CSARKDAGYTF. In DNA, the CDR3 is TGCAGTGCTAGAAAGGATGCAGGCTACACCTTC.

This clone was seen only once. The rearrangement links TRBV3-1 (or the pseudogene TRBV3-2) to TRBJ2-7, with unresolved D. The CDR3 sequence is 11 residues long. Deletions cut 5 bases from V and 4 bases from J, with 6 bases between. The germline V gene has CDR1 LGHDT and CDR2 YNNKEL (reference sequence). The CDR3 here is CASSSYYEQYF. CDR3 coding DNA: TGTGCCAGCAGCTCTTATTACGAGCAGTACTTC.

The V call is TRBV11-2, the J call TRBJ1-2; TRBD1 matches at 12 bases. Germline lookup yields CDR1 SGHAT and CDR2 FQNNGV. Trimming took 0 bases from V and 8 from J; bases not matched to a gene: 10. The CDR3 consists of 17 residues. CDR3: CASSLDSRGQGASGYTF. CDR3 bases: TGTGCCAGCAGCTTAGATAGTAGGGGACAGGGGGCGTCAGGCTACACCTTC.

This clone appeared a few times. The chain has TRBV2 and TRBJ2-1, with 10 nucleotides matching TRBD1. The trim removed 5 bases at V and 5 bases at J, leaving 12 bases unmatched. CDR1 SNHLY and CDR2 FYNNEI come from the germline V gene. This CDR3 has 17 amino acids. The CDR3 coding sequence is TGTGCCAGCAGTCCGGAAGACAGGGGGCTAGCGGACAATGAGCAGTTCTTC. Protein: CASSPEDRGLADNEQFF. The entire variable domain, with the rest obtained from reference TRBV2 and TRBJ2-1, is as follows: EPEVTQTPSHQVTQMGQEVILRCVPISNHLYFYWYRQILGQKVEFLVSFYNNEISEKSEIFDDQFSVERPDGSNFTLKIRSTKLEDSAMYFCASSPEDRGLADNEQFFGPGTRLTVL.

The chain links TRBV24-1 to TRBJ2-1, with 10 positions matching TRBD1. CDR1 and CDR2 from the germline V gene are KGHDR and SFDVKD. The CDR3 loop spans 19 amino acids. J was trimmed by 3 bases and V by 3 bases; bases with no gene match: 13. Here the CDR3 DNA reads TGTGCCACCAGTGATCCCTTTATAGGGACAGGGGATATCTACAATGAGCAGTTCTTC. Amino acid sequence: CATSDPFIGTGDIYNEQFF.